The present T cell receptor (beta chain) was sequenced within a study of blood T cell repertoires in COVID-19. The junction had 8 bases not matched to a gene; V was cut back by 1 base and J by 3 bases. The CDR3 totals 15 residues. Looked up from germline, CDR1 is GTSNPN and CDR2 is SVGIG (reference sequence). Per the original data handling: Reference gene primer amplification yielded estimated nucleated cell counts. Using immunoSEQ multiplex PCR, the repertoire was profiled, and TCRdb retains in-frame clones only, with some absent. That table is the source of V, J and clone size, and D and trimming were worked out from the DNA. This table holds nearly 350,000 clones, around 82% found once.

This clonotype was sampled from a man under 40 with active or convalescent COVID-19. Sequenced sample: peripheral blood. The chain has TRBV30 and TRBJ1-2; TRBD1 matches at 7 bases. The CDR3 sequence: CAWSGGRGIHYGYTF. CDR3 bases: TGTGCCTGGAGTGGGGGCAGGGGGATCCACTATGGCTACACCTTC.